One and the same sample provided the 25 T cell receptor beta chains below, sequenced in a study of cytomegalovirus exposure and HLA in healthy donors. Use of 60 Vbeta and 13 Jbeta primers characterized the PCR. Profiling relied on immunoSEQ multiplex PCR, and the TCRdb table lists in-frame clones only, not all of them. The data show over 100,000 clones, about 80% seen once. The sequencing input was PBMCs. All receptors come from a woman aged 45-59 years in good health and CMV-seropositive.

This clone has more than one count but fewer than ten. The CDR3 reads CASSLDLTGYNEQFF. As DNA, the CDR3 is TGTGCCAGCAGCTTAGATTTAACCGGGTACAATGAGCAGTTCTTC. This rearrangement joins TRBV7-3 to TRBJ2-1; no clear D gene. This CDR3 region has 15 residues. V was trimmed by 2 bases and J by 4 bases, leaving 12 bases between them. Germline CDR1 is SGHTA and CDR2 is FQGTGA.

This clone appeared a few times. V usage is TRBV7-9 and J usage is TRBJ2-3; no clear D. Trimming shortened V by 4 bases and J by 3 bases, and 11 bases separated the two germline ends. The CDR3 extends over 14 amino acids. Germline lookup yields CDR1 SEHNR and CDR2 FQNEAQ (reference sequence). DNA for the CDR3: TGTGCCAGCAGCTCGACATCTTCTACAGATACGCAGTATTTT. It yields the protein CASSSTSSTDTQYF.

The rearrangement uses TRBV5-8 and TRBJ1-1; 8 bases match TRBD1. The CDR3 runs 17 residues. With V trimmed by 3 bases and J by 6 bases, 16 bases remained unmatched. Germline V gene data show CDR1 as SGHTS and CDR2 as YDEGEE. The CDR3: CASSWGWAGGVISEAFF. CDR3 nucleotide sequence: TGTGCCAGCAGCTGGGGCTGGGCAGGGGGCGTGATCTCTGAAGCTTTCTTT.

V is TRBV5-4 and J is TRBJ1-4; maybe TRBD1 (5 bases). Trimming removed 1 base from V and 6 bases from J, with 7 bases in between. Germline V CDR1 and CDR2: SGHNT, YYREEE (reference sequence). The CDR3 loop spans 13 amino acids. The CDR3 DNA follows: TGTGCCAGCAGCTTGTCCAGGGATGAAAAACTGTTTTTT. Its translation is CASSLSRDEKLFF.

CDR3 amino acids: CASSTTVNTGELFF. CDR3 coding DNA: TGTGCCAGCAGCACAACAGTAAACACCGGGGAGCTGTTTTTT. The chain has TRBV9 and TRBJ2-2; the D is unclear. Germline assignment: CDR1 SGDLS and CDR2 YYNGEE. The CDR3 length is 14 residues. With 4 bases removed from V and 2 bases from J, the gap between germline ends came to 9 bases.

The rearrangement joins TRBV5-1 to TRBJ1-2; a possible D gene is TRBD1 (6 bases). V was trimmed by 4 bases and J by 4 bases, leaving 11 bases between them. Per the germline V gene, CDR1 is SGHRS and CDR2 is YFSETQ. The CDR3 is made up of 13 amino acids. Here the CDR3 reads CASSEGQSYGYTF. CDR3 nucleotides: TGCGCCAGCAGCGAAGGACAGTCCTATGGCTACACCTTC.

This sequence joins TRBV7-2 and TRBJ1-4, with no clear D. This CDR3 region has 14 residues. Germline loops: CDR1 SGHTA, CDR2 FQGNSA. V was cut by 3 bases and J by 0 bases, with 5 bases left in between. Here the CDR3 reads CASSFRTTNEKLFF. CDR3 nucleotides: TGTGCCAGCAGCTTCAGAACAACTAATGAAAAACTGTTTTTT. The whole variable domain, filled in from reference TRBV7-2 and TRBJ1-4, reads GAGVSQSPSNKVTEKGKDVELRCDPISGHTALYWYRQSLGQGLEFLIYFQGNSAPDKSGLPSDRFSAERTGGSVSTLTIQRTQQEDSAVYLCASSFRTTNEKLFFGSGTQLSVL.

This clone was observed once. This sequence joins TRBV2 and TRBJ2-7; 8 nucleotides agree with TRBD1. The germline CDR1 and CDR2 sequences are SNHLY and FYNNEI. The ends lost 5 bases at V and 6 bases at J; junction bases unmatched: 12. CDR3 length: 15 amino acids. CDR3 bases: TGTGCCAGCAGTTTAGGACAGGGTCCGTCGGCCGAGCAGTACTTC. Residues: CASSLGQGPSAEQYF.

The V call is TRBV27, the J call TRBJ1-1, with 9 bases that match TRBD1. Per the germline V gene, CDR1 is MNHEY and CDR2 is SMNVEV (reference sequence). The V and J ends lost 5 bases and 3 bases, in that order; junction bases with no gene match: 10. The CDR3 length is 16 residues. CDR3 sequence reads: CASSPGTGNWDTEAFF. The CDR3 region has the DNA TGTGCCAGCAGTCCCGGGACAGGGAACTGGGACACTGAAGCTTTCTTT.

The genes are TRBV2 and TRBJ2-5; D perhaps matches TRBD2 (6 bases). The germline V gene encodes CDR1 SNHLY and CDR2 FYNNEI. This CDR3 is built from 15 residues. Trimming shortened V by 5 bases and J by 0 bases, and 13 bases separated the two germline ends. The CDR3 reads CASSRASEYQETQYF. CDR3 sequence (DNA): TGTGCCAGCAGTCGTGCTAGCGAGTACCAAGAGACCCAGTACTTC.

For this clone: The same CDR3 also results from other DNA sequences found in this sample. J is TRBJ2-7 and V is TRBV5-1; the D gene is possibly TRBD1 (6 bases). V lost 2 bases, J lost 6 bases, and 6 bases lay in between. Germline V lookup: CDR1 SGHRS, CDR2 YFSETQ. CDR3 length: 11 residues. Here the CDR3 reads CASSLGGEQYF. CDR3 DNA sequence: TGCGCCAGCAGCTTAGGGGGCGAGCAGTACTTC.

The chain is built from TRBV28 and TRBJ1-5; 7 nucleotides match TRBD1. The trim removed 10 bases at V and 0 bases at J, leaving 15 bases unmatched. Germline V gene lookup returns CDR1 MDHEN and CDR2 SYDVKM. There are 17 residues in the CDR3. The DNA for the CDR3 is TGTGCCACTCGAGACAGGGCCCATACCGATAGCAATCAGCCCCAGCATTTT. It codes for CATRDRAHTDSNQPQHF.

CDR3 nucleotide sequence: TGTGCCAGCAGCGTCGGGACAGGTCCCCTTCGCTCCTACGAGCAGTACTTC. Residues: CASSVGTGPLRSYEQYF. V and J are TRBV9 and TRBJ2-7, with TRBD1 matching over 8 bases. The CDR3 has 17 residues. The J segment lost 0 bases and the V segment lost 2 bases, leaving 10 bases of the junction unmatched. The germline gives CDR1 SGDLS, CDR2 YYNGEE. Looking up the rest from reference TRBV9 and TRBJ2-7 gives the full variable domain: DSGVTQTPKHLITATGQRVTLRCSPRSGDLSVYWYQQSLDQGLQFLIQYYNGEERAKGNILERFSAQQFPDLHSELNLSSLELGDSALYFCASSVGTGPLRSYEQYFGPGTRLTVT.

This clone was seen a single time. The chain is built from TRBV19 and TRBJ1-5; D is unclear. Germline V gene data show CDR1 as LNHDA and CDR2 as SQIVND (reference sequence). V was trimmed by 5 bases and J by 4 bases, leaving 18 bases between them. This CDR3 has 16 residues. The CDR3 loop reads CASSARRGESNQPQHF. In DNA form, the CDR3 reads TGTGCCAGTAGTGCCCGCCGCGGGGAGAGTAATCAGCCCCAGCATTTT.

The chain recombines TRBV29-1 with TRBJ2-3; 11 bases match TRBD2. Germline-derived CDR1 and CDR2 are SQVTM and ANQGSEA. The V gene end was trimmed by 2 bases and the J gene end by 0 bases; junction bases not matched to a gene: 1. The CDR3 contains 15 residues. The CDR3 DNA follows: TGCAGCGTTGAAACTAGCGGGGGTAGCACAGATACGCAGTATTTT. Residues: CSVETSGGSTDTQYF.

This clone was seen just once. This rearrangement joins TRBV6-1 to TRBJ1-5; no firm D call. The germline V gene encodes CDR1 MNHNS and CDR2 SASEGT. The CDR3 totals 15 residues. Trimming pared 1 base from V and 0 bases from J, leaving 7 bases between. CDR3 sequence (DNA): TGTGCCAGCAGTGAAGGACTGAATAGCAATCAGCCCCAGCATTTT. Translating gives CASSEGLNSNQPQHF.

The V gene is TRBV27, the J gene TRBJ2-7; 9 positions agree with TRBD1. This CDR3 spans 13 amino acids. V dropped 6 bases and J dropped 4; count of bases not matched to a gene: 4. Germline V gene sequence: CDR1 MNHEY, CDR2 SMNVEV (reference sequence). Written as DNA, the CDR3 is TGTGCCAGCAGGCCGGGACAGGGATACGAGCAGTACTTC. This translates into CASRPGQGYEQYF.

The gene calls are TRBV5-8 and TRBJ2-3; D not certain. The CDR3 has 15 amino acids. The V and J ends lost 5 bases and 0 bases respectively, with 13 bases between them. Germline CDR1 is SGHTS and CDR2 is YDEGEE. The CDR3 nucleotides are TGTGCCAGCAGTTCCTATCGTTCTAGCACAGATACGCAGTATTTT. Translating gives CASSSYRSSTDTQYF.

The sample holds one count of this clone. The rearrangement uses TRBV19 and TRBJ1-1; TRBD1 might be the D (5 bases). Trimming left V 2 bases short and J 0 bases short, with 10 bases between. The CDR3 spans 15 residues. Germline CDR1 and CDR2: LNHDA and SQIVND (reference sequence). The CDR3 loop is CASSIMAGLNTEAFF. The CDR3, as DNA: TGTGCCAGTAGTATAATGGCAGGGCTGAACACTGAAGCTTTCTTT.

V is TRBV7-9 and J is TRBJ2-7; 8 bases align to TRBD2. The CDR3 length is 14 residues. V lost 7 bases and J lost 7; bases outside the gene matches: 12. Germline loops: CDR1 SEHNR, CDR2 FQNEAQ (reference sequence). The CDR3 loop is CASTRAGGRREQYF. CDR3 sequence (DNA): TGTGCCAGCACCCGGGCGGGGGGCCGGAGGGAGCAGTACTTC.

The CDR3 region has the DNA TGTGCCAGCAGCGCCACGGGAGCCCCACCCACAGAGACCCAGTACTTC. It encodes CASSATGAPPTETQYF. The V call is TRBV9, the J call TRBJ2-5, with D tentatively TRBD2 (6 bases). CDR1 is SGDLS and CDR2 is YYNGEE in the germline V gene. The CDR3 is 16 residues long. Trimming shortened V by 3 bases and J by 4 bases, and 19 bases separated the two germline ends.

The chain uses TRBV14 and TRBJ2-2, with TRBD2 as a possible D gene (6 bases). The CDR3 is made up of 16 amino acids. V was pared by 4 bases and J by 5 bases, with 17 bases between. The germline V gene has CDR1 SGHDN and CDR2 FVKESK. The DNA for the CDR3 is TGTGCCAGCAGCCCCCAGGCGGGGTCGTGGACCGGGGAGCTGTTTTTT. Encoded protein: CASSPQAGSWTGELFF.

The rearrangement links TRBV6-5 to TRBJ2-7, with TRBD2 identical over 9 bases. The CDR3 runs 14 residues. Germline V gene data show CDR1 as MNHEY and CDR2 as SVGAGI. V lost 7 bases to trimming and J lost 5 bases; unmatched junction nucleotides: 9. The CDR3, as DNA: TGTGCCAGCACCCGCGGGGGGGCTAACGACGAGCAGTACTTC. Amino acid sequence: CASTRGGANDEQYF.

The CDR3 region is CASRDRAYTGELFF. DNA of the CDR3: TGTGCCAGCCGGGACAGGGCCTACACCGGGGAGCTGTTTTTT. The chain has TRBV19 and TRBJ2-2, with TRBD1 matching over 9 bases. In germline, CDR1 is LNHDA, CDR2 SQIVND (reference sequence). V lost 9 bases to trimming and J lost 3 bases; unmatched junction nucleotides: 5. The CDR3 sequence is 14 residues long.

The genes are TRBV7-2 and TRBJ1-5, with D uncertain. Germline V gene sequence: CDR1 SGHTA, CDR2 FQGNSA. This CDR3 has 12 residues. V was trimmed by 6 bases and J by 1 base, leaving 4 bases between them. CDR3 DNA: TGTGCCAGCAGACAGAGCAATCAGCCCCAGCATTTT. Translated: CASRQSNQPQHF.